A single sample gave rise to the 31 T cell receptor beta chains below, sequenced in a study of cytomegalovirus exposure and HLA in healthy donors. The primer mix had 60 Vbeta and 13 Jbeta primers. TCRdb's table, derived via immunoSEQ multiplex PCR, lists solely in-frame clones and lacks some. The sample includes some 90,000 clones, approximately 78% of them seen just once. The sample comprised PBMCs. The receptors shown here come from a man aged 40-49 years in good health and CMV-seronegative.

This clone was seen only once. CDR3 nucleotide sequence: TGTGCCAGTAGTGGAGGACAGCGAGCCAAAAACATTCAGTACTTC. Its translation is CASSGGQRAKNIQYF. This rearrangement joins TRBV19 to TRBJ2-4; tentative D call: TRBD1 (6 bases). Germline loops: CDR1 LNHDA, CDR2 SQIVND (reference sequence). This CDR3 is 15 amino acids long. V lost 5 bases and J lost 0, with 11 bases in between.

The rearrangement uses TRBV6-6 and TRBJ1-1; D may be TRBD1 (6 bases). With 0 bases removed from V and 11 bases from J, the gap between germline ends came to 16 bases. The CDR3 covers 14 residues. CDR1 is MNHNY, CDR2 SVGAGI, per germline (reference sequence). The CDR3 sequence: CASSYSSGQPAAFF. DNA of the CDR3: TGTGCCAGCAGTTACTCATCTGGACAGCCGGCCGCTTTCTTT.

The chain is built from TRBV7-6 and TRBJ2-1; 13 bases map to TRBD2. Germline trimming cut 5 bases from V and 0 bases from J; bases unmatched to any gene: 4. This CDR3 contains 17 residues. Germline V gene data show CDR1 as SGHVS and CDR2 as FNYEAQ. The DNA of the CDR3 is TGTGCCAGCAGCCAGGGACTAGCGGGAAGCTCCTACAATGAGCAGTTCTTC. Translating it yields CASSQGLAGSSYNEQFF.

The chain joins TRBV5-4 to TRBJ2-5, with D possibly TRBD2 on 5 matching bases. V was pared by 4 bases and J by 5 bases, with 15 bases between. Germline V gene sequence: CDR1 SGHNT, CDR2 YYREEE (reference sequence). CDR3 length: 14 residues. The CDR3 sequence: CASSHDPTGETQYF. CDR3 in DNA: TGTGCCAGCAGCCACGACCCTACGGGGGAGACCCAGTACTTC.

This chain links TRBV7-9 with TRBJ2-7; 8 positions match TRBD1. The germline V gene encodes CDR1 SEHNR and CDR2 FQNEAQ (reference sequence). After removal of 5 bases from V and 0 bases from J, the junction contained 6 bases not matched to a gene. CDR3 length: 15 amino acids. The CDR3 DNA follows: TGTGCCAGCAGCCAGGGACAGGCCTACTCCTACGAGCAGTACTTC. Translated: CASSQGQAYSYEQYF.

CDR3 sequence reads: CASGPDSADTQYF. The CDR3, as DNA: TGCGCCAGCGGGCCTGACAGCGCGGATACGCAGTATTTT. The chain links TRBV5-1 to TRBJ2-3; TRBD1 is a possible D gene (5 bases). Germline lookup yields CDR1 SGHRS and CDR2 YFSETQ. The CDR3 runs to 13 residues. Deletions cut 7 bases from V and 6 bases from J, with 15 bases between.

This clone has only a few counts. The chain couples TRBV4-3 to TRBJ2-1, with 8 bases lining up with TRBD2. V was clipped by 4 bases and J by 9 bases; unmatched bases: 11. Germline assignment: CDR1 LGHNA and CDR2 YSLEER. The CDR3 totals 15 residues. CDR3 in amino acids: CASSRIREGGGEQFF. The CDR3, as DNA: TGCGCCAGCAGCCGAATCCGGGAGGGGGGCGGTGAGCAGTTCTTC.

CDR3 residues: CASSEGQENTEAFF. In DNA form, the CDR3 reads TGTGCCAGCAGTGAAGGACAGGAAAACACTGAAGCTTTCTTT. This rearrangement joins TRBV6-5 to TRBJ1-1, with 7 bases that match TRBD1. CDR1 and CDR2 (germline): MNHEY, SVGAGI. V trimming: 5 bases; J trimming: 2 bases; junction bases outside the gene matches: 5. This CDR3 is built from 14 residues.

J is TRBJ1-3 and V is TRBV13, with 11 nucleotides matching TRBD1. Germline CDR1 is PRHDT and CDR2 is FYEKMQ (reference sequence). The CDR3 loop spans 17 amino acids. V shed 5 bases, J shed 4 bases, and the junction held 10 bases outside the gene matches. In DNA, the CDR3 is TGTGCCAGCAGCCCGTCGAGGGACAGGGGGTCCGGAAACACCATATATTTT. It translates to CASSPSRDRGSGNTIYF.

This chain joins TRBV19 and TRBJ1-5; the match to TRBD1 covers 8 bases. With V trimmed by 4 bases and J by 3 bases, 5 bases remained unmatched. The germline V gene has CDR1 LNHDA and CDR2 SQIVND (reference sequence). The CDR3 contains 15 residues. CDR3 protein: CASSRTGTVNQPQHF. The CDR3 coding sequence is TGTGCCAGTAGTAGGACAGGGACGGTCAATCAGCCCCAGCATTTT.

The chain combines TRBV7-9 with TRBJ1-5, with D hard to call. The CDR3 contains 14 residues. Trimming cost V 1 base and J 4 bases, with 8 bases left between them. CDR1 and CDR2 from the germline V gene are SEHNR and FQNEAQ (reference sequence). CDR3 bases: TGTGCCAGCAGCTTAGGTGGGCCAAATCAGCCCCAGCATTTT. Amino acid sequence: CASSLGGPNQPQHF.

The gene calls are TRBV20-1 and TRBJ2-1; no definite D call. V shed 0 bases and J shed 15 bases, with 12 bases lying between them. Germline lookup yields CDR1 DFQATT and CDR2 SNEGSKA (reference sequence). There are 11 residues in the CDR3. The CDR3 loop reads CSARDPHSGFF. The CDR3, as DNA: TGCAGTGCTAGAGATCCCCACTCCGGGTTCTTC.

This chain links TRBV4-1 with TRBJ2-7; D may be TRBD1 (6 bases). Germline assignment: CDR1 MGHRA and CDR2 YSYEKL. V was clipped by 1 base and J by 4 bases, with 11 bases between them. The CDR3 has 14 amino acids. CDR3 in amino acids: CASSQGERGYEQYF. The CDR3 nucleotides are TGCGCCAGCAGCCAAGGGGAGAGGGGGTACGAGCAGTACTTC.

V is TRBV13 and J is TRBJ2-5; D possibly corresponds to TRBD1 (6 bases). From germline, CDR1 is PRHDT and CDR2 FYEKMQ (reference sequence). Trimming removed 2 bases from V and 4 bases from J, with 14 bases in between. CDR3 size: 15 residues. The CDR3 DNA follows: TGTGCCAGCAGCTTAAATCGAGCCAGGGGAGAGACCCAGTACTTC. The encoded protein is CASSLNRARGETQYF. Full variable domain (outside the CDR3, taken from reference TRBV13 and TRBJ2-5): AAGVIQSPRHLIKEKRETATLKCYPIPRHDTVYWYQQGPGQDPQFLISFYEKMQSDKGSIPDRFSAQQFSDYHSELNMSSLELGDSALYFCASSLNRARGETQYFGPGTRLLVL.

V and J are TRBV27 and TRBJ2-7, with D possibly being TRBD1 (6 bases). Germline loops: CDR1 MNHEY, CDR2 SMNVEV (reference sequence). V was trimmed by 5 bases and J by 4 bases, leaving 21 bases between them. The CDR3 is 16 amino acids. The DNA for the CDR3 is TGTGCCAGCAGTCCTGACAGGCAACCGCAATTATACGAGCAGTACTTC. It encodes CASSPDRQPQLYEQYF.

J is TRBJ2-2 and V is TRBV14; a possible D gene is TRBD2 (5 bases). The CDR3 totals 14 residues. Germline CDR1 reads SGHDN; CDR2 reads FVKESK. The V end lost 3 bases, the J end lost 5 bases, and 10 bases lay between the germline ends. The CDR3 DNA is TGTGCCAGCAGCCAGAGGACTGTGACCGGGGAGCTGTTTTTT. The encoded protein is CASSQRTVTGELFF.

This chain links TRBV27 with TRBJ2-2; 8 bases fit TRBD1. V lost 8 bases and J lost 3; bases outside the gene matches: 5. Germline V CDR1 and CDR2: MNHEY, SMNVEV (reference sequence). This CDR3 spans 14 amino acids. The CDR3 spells CASGDRQDTGELFF. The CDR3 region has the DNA TGTGCCAGCGGGGACAGGCAGGACACCGGGGAGCTGTTTTTT.

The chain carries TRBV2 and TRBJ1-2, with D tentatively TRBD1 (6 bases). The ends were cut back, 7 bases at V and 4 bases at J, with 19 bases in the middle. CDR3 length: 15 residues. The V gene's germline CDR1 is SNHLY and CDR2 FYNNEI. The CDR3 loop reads CASTGRDITSYGYTF. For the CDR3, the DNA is TGTGCCAGCACCGGCCGGGACATCACGAGCTATGGCTACACCTTC.

CDR3 sequence (DNA): TGTGCCTGGAGTCTGGGACAGGGAAGTCGAAGCAATCAGCCCCAGCATTTT. Residues: CAWSLGQGSRSNQPQHF. J is TRBJ1-5 and V is TRBV30, with TRBD1 matching 9 bases. Trimming cost V 2 bases and J 1 base; bases outside gene matches: 9. Germline V gives CDR1 GTSNPN, CDR2 SVGIG (reference sequence). The CDR3 is made up of 17 amino acids.

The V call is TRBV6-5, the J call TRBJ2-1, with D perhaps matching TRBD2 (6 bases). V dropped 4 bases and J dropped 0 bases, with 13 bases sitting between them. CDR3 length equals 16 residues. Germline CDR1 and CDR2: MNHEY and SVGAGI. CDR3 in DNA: TGTGCCAGCAGTTCCCATAGGGGAGGCTCCTACAATGAGCAGTTCTTC. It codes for CASSSHRGGSYNEQFF.

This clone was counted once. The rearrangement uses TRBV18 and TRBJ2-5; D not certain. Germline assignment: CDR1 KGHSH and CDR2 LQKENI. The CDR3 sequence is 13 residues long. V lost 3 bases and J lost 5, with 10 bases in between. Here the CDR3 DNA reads TGTGCCAGCTCACCGAGAGATCGGGAGACCCAGTACTTC. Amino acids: CASSPRDRETQYF.

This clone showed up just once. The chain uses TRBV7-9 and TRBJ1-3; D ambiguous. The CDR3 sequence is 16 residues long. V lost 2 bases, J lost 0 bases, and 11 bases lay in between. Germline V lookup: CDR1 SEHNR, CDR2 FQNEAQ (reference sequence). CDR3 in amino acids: CASSLSQLNSGNTIYF. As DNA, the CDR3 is TGTGCCAGCAGCTTATCCCAGTTGAACTCTGGAAACACCATATATTTT.

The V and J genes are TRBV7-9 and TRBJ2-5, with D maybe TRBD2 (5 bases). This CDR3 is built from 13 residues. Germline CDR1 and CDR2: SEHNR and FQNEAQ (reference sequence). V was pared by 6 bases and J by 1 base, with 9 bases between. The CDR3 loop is CASSGSLQETQYF. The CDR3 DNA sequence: TGTGCCAGCAGTGGGAGCCTCCAAGAGACCCAGTACTTC. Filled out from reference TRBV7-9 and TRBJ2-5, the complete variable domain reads DTGVSQNPRHKITKRGQNVTFRCDPISEHNRLYWYRQTLGQGPEFLTYFQNEAQLEKSRLLSDRFSAERPKGSFSTLEIQRTEQGDSAMYLCASSGSLQETQYFGPGTRLLVL.

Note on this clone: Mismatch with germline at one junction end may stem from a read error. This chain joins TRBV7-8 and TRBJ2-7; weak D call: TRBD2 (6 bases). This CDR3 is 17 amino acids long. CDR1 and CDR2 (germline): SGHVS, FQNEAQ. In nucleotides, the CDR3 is TGTGTCAGCAGCTTAGCGACCGGCGGGACCTTAGCCTACGAGCAGTACTTC. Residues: CVSSLATGGTLAYEQYF.

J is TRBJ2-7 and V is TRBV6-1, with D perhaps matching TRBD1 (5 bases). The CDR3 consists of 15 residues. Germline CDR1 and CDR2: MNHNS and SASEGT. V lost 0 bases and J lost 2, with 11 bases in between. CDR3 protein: CASSEALGQPYEQYF. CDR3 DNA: TGTGCCAGCAGTGAAGCTCTGGGGCAGCCCTACGAGCAGTACTTC.

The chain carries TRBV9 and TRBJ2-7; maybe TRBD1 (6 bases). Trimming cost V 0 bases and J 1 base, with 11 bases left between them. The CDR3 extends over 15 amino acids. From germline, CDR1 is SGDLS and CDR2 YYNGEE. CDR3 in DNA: TGTGCCAGCAGCGTAGGCACAGGGTGGTCCTACGAGCAGTACTTC. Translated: CASSVGTGWSYEQYF.

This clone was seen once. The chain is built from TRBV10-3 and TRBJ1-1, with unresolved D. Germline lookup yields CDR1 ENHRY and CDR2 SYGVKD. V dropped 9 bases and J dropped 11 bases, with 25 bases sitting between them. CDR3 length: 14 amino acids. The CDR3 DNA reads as TGTGCCATTAAACCTTTACTTTCATCCACCGGGGCTTTCTTT. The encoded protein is CAIKPLLSSTGAFF.

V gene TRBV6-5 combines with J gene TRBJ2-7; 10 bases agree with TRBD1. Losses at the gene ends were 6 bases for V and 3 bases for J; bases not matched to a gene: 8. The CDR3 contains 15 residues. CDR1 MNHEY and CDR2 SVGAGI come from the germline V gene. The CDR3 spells CASRNTGTGDYEQYF. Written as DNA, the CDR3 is TGTGCCAGCAGAAACACCGGGACAGGGGACTACGAGCAGTACTTC.

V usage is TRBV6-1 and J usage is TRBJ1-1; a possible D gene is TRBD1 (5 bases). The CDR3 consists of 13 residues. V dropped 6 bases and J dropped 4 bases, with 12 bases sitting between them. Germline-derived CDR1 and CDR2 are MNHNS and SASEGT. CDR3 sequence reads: CASSLLGGTEAFF. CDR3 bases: TGTGCCAGCAGCCTCCTGGGGGGCACTGAAGCTTTCTTT.

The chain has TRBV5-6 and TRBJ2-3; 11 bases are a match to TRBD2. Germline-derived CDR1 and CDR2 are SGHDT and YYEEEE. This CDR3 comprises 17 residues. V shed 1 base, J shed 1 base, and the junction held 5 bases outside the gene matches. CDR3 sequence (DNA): TGTGCCAGCAGCTTGCCTGGGACTAGCGGTGGCACAGATACGCAGTATTTT. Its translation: CASSLPGTSGGTDTQYF.

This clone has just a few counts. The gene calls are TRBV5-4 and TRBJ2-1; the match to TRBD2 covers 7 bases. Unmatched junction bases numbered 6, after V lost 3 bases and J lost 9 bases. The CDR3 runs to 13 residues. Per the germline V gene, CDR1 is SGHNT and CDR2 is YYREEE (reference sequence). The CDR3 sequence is CASSSGTIIEQFF. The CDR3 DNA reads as TGTGCCAGCAGCTCCGGGACTATCATTGAGCAGTTCTTC.